This T cell receptor beta chain appears in the sequencing data of a study of blood T cell repertoires in COVID-19. At the level of the study: The samples span acute and convalescent COVID-19 from the United States, Italy and Spain. Sample material is recorded as cDNA or gDNA derived from T cells, B-cell-depleted T cells, or PBMCs.

In the original workflow: Reference gene primer amplification gave estimated nucleated cell counts. Profiling relied on immunoSEQ multiplex PCR, and the TCRdb table lists in-frame clones only, not all of them. V and J calls and clone size are as listed in that table; D and trimming were resolved from the DNA. This table has around 260,000 clones, roughly nine tenths appearing once. Germline V gives CDR1 SGHTA, CDR2 FQGTGA. V gave up 5 bases and J gave up 6 bases, with 15 bases separating them. This CDR3 comprises 14 residues. The J gene is TRBJ2-3, the V gene TRBV7-3; tentatively, D is TRBD2 (6 bases). Input material: peripheral blood. This clonotype was obtained from a man in his forties or fifties who had recovered from COVID-19. The CDR3 here is CASSPRGGLDTQYF. CDR3 nucleotide sequence: TGTGCCAGCAGCCCTCGTGGGGGGTTGGATACGCAGTATTTT.